The rows below give T cell receptor beta chains drawn from one sample of a study of CD8+CD57+ T cells in acquired aplastic anemia. TCRdb reanalysed the reads using MiXCR and keeps one entry per CDR3 protein. The sample has around 190,000 distinct CDR3 sequences; roughly 57% are singletons. The sequencing sample was made of sorted CD4+, CD8+, or CD8+CD57+ T cells (not recorded which) from PBMCs. The receptors shown here come from a human donor in good health. The CDR3 runs from the conserved cysteine through the conserved F or W. Each record gives: D gene, V gene, J gene, clone size, CDR3 DNA, CDR3 protein. The D gene is left open where the match is weak. The size of a clone is reported for some rows only, either as once, few or many, or as a class for expanded clones.

>TRBD1|TRBV10-2|TRBJ1-1|NA
TGCGCCAGCAGTGAGGGTAGACAGGGAGCTTTCTTT
CASSEGRQGAFF
>NA|TRBV6-4|TRBJ1-1|many
TGTGCCAGCAGTTACTTAATGAACACTGAAGCTTTCTTT
CASSYLMNTEAFF
>NA|TRBV6-2/TRBV6-3|TRBJ1-5|many
TGTGCCAGCAGTTACGGGGTCCTGCCCCAGCATTTT
CASSYGVLPQHF
>TRBD1|TRBV15|TRBJ1-6|once
TGTGCCACCAGCTCCCGGACAGGGCGCCTTAATTCACCCCTCCACTTT
CATSSRTGRLNSPLHF
>TRBD2|TRBV2|TRBJ2-3|many
TGTGCCAGCATTAGCGGGGGTCGCACAGATACGCAGTATTTT
CASISGGRTDTQYF
>NA|TRBV7-9|TRBJ1-2|NA
TGTGCCAGCAGCTTAGGGGTTGCGGAGTTCTATGGCTACACCTTC
CASSLGVAEFYGYTF
>TRBD2|TRBV28|TRBJ2-7|NA
TGTGCCAGCAGTCCTAACGGGAGGGGGGCCTACGAGCAGTACTTC
CASSPNGRGAYEQYF
>NA|TRBV5-1|TRBJ2-1|many
TGCGCCAGCAGCTCAACTCGGACTATGTCCTCCTACAATGAGCAGTTCTTC
CASSSTRTMSSYNEQFF
>NA|TRBV4-1|TRBJ1-1|many
TGCGCCAGCAGCGTTCGGCGAGCCACTGAAGCTTTCTTT
CASSVRRATEAFF
>NA|TRBV10-3|TRBJ2-1|NA
TGTGCCATCAGTGCCCGTGGGGGCGGGGGTTCCTACAATGAGCAGTTCTTC
CAISARGGGGSYNEQFF
>TRBD1|TRBV20-1|TRBJ2-7|many
TGCAGTGCTAGGGACCGGGACAGAACCTACGAGCAGTACTTC
CSARDRDRTYEQYF
>NA|TRBV20-1|TRBJ2-3|many
TGCAGTGCTAGAGCACAGGGACCGAGCACAGATACGCAGTATTTT
CSARAQGPSTDTQYF
>TRBD1|TRBV5-8|TRBJ2-2|NA
TGTGCCAACAGGGGAATCACCGGGGAGCTGTTTTTT
CANRGITGELFF
>NA|TRBV24-1|TRBJ2-2|NA
TGTGCCACCAGTGACCAATCGGGACAAAACACCGGGGAGCTGGTTTTT
CATSDQSGQNTGELVF
>TRBD1|TRBV5-4|TRBJ2-1|once
TGTGCCAGCACCCCAGACAGGGGCGGGTACAATGAGCAGTTCTTC
CASTPDRGGYNEQFF